Shown below are 8 T cell receptor beta chains from a single sample sequenced in a study of T cell responses to AZD1222 COVID-19 vaccine. Some clones are missing from TCRdb's copy, which holds only in-frame ones; the method was immunoSEQ multiplex PCR. The table records about 200,000 clones, 90% to 95% of them present only once. Sequencing used peripheral blood, obtained 28 days after the second AZD1222 dose. The receptors come from an adult who received the AZD1222 COVID-19 vaccine.

This chain links TRBV5-5 with TRBJ1-2; 12 bases are shared with TRBD1. The CDR3 is made up of 13 amino acids. V trimming: 3 bases; J trimming: 7 bases; junction bases outside the gene matches: 1. CDR1 is SGHKS, CDR2 YYEKEE, per germline (reference sequence). CDR3 region: CASSSGQGAGYTF. The CDR3 nucleotides are TGTGCCAGCAGCTCGGGACAGGGGGCTGGCTACACCTTC. Using reference TRBV5-5 and TRBJ1-2 for the parts outside the CDR3, the full variable domain is DAGVTQSPTHLIKTRGQQVTLRCSPISGHKSVSWYQQVLGQGPQFIFQYYEKEERGRGNFPDRFSARQFPNYSSELNVNALLLGDSALYLCASSSGQGAGYTFGSGTRLTVV.

The chain joins TRBV7-3 to TRBJ2-2, with TRBD2 matching over 7 bases. This CDR3 is 15 amino acids long. CDR1 SGHTA and CDR2 FQGTGA come from the germline V gene. V was pared by 5 bases and J by 7 bases, with 10 bases of the junction left unmatched. CDR3 protein: CASSPGGRADGELFF. The CDR3 region has the DNA TGTGCCAGCAGCCCCGGGGGGAGGGCTGACGGGGAGCTGTTTTTT.

The chain employs TRBV24-1 and TRBJ2-7, with 12 nucleotides matching TRBD1. From germline, CDR1 is KGHDR and CDR2 SFDVKD. This CDR3 has 16 amino acids. The V segment lost 2 bases and the J segment 3 bases; nucleotides outside the gene matches: 4. Here the CDR3 DNA reads TGTGCCACCAGTGATTCGGGGACAGGGGGCCTCTACGAGCAGTACTTC. Protein product: CATSDSGTGGLYEQYF.

This clone was seen once. The chain recombines TRBV19 with TRBJ1-5; D may be TRBD1 (6 bases). Germline CDR1 LNHDA, CDR2 SQIVND (reference sequence). Between the trimmed V and J ends, which lost 2 bases and 1 base, there was a span of 9 bases. This CDR3 has 15 residues. CDR3 residues: CASSIMGASNQPQHF. CDR3 nucleotide sequence: TGTGCCAGTAGTATAATGGGGGCGAGCAATCAGCCCCAGCATTTT.

The chain combines TRBV3-1 (or the pseudogene TRBV3-2) with TRBJ2-7; D might be TRBD1 or TRBD2, each matching 5 bases. The germline V and J ends were trimmed by 0 bases and 5 bases, with 8 bases remaining between them. This CDR3 has 13 residues. Germline loops: CDR1 LGHDT, CDR2 YNNKEL (reference sequence). The CDR3 here is CASSQEGVHEQYF. The DNA for the CDR3 is TGTGCCAGCAGCCAAGAGGGGGTCCACGAGCAGTACTTC.

The chain carries TRBV7-3 and TRBJ1-1, with D perhaps matching TRBD1 (5 bases). The V end lost 2 bases, the J end lost 10 bases, and 11 bases lay between the germline ends. The CDR3 is 12 amino acids. The V gene's germline CDR1 is SGHTA and CDR2 FQGTGA. As DNA, the CDR3 is TGTGCCAGCAGCTTACAGGGCGGGAGAGCTTTCTTT. This sequence encodes CASSLQGGRAFF.

In its sample, this clone was seen once. The V gene is TRBV19, the J gene TRBJ1-1; the D is unclear. The length of the CDR3 is 12 residues. Trimming removed 4 bases from V and 4 bases from J, with 7 bases in between. Germline CDR1 reads LNHDA; CDR2 reads SQIVND (reference sequence). CDR3: CASSREGTEAFF. For the CDR3, the DNA is TGTGCCAGTAGTAGGGAGGGCACTGAAGCTTTCTTT. The full variable domain, rest sourced from reference TRBV19 and TRBJ1-1, is DGGITQSPKYLFRKEGQNVTLSCEQNLNHDAMYWYRQDPGQGLRLIYYSQIVNDFQKGDIAEGYSVSREKKESFPLTVTSAQKNPTAFYLCASSREGTEAFFGQGTRLTVV.

The gene calls are TRBV14 and TRBJ1-1, with D possibly matching TRBD1 (5 bases). Per the germline V gene, CDR1 is SGHDN and CDR2 is FVKESK. The V and J ends lost 4 bases and 4 bases respectively, with 19 bases between them. CDR3 length equals 16 residues. The chain's CDR3 is CASSPRTTGGGTEAFF. The CDR3, as DNA: TGTGCCAGCAGCCCCAGAACCACGGGGGGAGGCACTGAAGCTTTCTTT.